Below, 31 T cell receptor beta chains from the same sample are listed, as sequenced in a study of blood T cells in healthy people across ages. Combining a sample-barcoded 5' primer with a J-beta primer mix, a second PCR ran for roughly 7 to 12 cycles. One entry per CDR3 protein, called by TCRdb with MiXCR from the 5' RACE reads. Of about 670,000 distinct CDR3 sequences in the sample, over 40% were seen once. The specimen sequenced was blood. Every receptor here comes from a woman older than 75 in good health.

This rearrangement joins TRBV7-8 to TRBJ2-7, with D hard to call. V shed 2 bases and J shed 0 bases, with 17 bases lying between them. Germline CDR1 is SGHVS and CDR2 is FQNEAQ. The CDR3 runs 17 residues. CDR3 nucleotide sequence: TGTGCCAGCAGCTTAACCGGTACGAGACGGCTCTCCTACGAGCAGTACTTC. It encodes CASSLTGTRRLSYEQYF.

This chain uses TRBV27 with TRBJ2-7; no definite D call. The CDR3 runs 14 residues. Trimming shortened V by 2 bases and J by 3 bases, and 11 bases separated the two germline ends. Germline loops: CDR1 MNHEY, CDR2 SMNVEV (reference sequence). CDR3: CASSLDAGSYEQYF. Here the CDR3 DNA reads TGTGCCAGCAGTTTAGACGCCGGCAGCTACGAGCAGTACTTC.

This clonotype occurred many times. The chain employs TRBV29-1 and TRBJ1-4; TRBD1 matches 8 bases. Trimming removed 7 bases from V and 8 bases from J; junction bases left unmatched: 6. There are 12 residues in the CDR3. CDR1 and CDR2 from the germline V gene are SQVTM and ANQGSEA. The CDR3 nucleotides are TGCAGCGGAGGACAGGGAGGGGAAAAACTGTTTTTT. It encodes CSGGQGGEKLFF. The variable domain in full, completed from reference TRBV29-1 and TRBJ1-4, reads SAVISQKPSRDICQRGTSLTIQCQVDSQVTMMFWYRQQPGQSLTLIATANQGSEATYESGFVIDKFPISRPNLTFSTLTVSNMSPEDSSIYLCSGGQGGEKLFFGSGTQLSVL.

This clonotype was found a few times. The chain links TRBV29-1 to TRBJ2-1, with 9 bases lining up with TRBD1. Germline assignment: CDR1 SQVTM and CDR2 ANQGSEA. Trimming removed 6 bases from V and 2 bases from J; junction bases left unmatched: 8. The CDR3 length is 15 residues. The CDR3 bases are TGCAGCGTCACCCGAGGGGACAGGGCCTACAATGAGCAGTTCTTC. Translation gives CSVTRGDRAYNEQFF.

This clonotype was seen ten or more times. This may be a read error: a much more frequent sequence differs by one nucleotide. V and J are TRBV28 and TRBJ2-7; D is possibly TRBD1 (6 bases). Germline V gene data show CDR1 as MDHEN and CDR2 as SYDVKM. CDR3 length: 14 amino acids. V lost 5 bases to trimming and J lost 7 bases, with 18 bases between them. The CDR3 loop is CASSVRWGLGEQYF. The CDR3 DNA reads TGTGCCAGCAGTGTAAGGTGGGGGCTGGGGGAGCAGTACTTC.

This clonotype appeared a few times. The rearrangement links TRBV2 to TRBJ2-3; D is perhaps TRBD1 (5 bases). The CDR3 extends over 16 amino acids. Germline assignment: CDR1 SNHLY and CDR2 FYNNEI. Trimming took off 2 bases at V and 2 bases at J, with 14 bases between the two ends. The CDR3 is CASSELGVGSTDTQYF. CDR3 in DNA: TGTGCCAGCAGTGAATTAGGGGTTGGCTCCACAGATACGCAGTATTTT.

This clonotype occurred once. The CDR3 protein is CSVRSPRGANEKLFF. The CDR3 nucleotides read TGCAGTGTTCGCTCCCCCAGGGGGGCAAATGAAAAACTGTTTTTT. The chain combines TRBV20-1 with TRBJ1-4; 7 bases match TRBD1. The CDR3 length is 15 residues. In germline, CDR1 is DFQATT, CDR2 SNEGSKA (reference sequence). V lost 7 bases to trimming and J lost 5 bases; unmatched junction nucleotides: 13.

The CDR3 sequence: CSARDGKGADDYTF. In DNA, the CDR3 is TGCAGTGCTAGAGATGGAAAAGGGGCTGATGACTACACCTTC. The chain couples TRBV20-1 to TRBJ1-2, with D possibly matching TRBD1 (5 bases). The V gene's germline CDR1 is DFQATT and CDR2 SNEGSKA (reference sequence). The germline V and J ends were trimmed by 0 bases and 10 bases, with 18 bases remaining between them. This CDR3 contains 14 residues.

The chain carries TRBV28 and TRBJ2-4; no clear D gene. Deletions cut 4 bases from V and 11 bases from J, with 9 bases between. This CDR3 is 11 amino acids long. Germline values: CDR1 MDHEN, CDR2 SYDVKM. The chain's CDR3 is CASSSGRLQYF. The CDR3 bases are TGTGCCAGCAGTTCCGGACGTCTTCAGTACTTC.

The rearrangement joins TRBV29-1 to TRBJ1-1; no firm D call. Germline V lookup: CDR1 SQVTM, CDR2 ANQGSEA. Trimming took 1 base from V and 1 from J, leaving 4 bases between them. The CDR3 runs to 12 residues. CDR3 region: CSVEVPNTEAFF. The CDR3 nucleotides read TGCAGCGTTGAAGTGCCGAACACTGAAGCTTTCTTT.

This rearrangement joins TRBV6-5 to TRBJ1-4, with TRBD1 matching 9 bases. CDR3 length: 16 amino acids. V shed 5 bases, J shed 8 bases, and the junction held 12 bases outside the gene matches. From germline, CDR1 is MNHEY and CDR2 SVGAGI. CDR3 sequence reads: CASSPSPGQGKEKLFF. The CDR3 nucleotides are TGTGCCAGCAGTCCGTCACCGGGACAGGGTAAAGAAAAACTGTTTTTT.

The J gene is TRBJ2-1, the V gene TRBV27; a possible D gene is TRBD1 (5 bases). This CDR3 contains 12 residues. Between the trimmed V and J ends, which lost 5 bases and 8 bases, there was a span of 10 bases. Germline CDR1 and CDR2: MNHEY and SMNVEV (reference sequence). CDR3 amino acids: CASSRQTDEQFF. In DNA form, the CDR3 reads TGTGCCAGCAGTCGACAGACTGATGAGCAGTTCTTC.

This chain links TRBV5-1 with TRBJ1-2; D gene uncertain. This CDR3 has 15 residues. CDR1 is SGHRS and CDR2 is YFSETQ in the germline V gene. The V end lost 0 bases, the J end lost 6 bases, and 15 bases lay between the germline ends. As DNA, the CDR3 is TGCGCCAGCAGCTTGGAAGTGGTGATGAGACATGGCTACACCTTC. Its translation is CASSLEVVMRHGYTF.

The chain recombines TRBV28 with TRBJ1-5; TRBD1 might be the D (5 bases). This CDR3 has 19 amino acids. Germline-derived CDR1 and CDR2 are MDHEN and SYDVKM. Between the trimmed V and J ends, which lost 5 bases and 0 bases, there was a span of 23 bases. CDR3 DNA sequence: TGTGCCAGCAGTACCCGGACGGGGACCCTTCTGAGTAGCAATCAGCCCCAGCATTTT. Encoded protein: CASSTRTGTLLSSNQPQHF.

This sequence joins TRBV12-3 or TRBV12-4 and TRBJ1-1, with TRBD1 as a possible D gene (6 bases). Trimming shortened V by 6 bases and J by 4 bases, and 15 bases separated the two germline ends. CDR3 size: 14 residues. The CDR3 is CASSQQGRGTEAFF. CDR3 nucleotide sequence: TGTGCCAGCAGCCAACAGGGCCGTGGCACTGAAGCTTTCTTT.

This clonotype was observed many times. The genes are TRBV5-1 and TRBJ2-1; D not resolved. This CDR3 has 12 amino acids. Germline V gene sequence: CDR1 SGHRS, CDR2 YFSETQ. Trimming removed 0 bases from V and 7 bases from J, with 5 bases in between. The CDR3 DNA follows: TGCGCCAGCAGCTTGGAGCCGAATGAGCAGTTCTTC. Translated, it gives CASSLEPNEQFF.

This clonotype was seen a few times. The V and J genes are TRBV28 and TRBJ2-7; D is perhaps TRBD1 (6 bases). CDR3 length equals 13 residues. V lost 7 bases to trimming and J lost 0 bases, with 10 bases between them. From germline, CDR1 is MDHEN and CDR2 SYDVKM. This CDR3 reads CASKQGGSYEQYF. CDR3 DNA sequence: TGTGCCAGCAAACAAGGGGGCTCCTACGAGCAGTACTTC.

The rearrangement uses TRBV27 and TRBJ2-1; D gene uncertain. V dropped 8 bases and J dropped 9 bases, with 17 bases sitting between them. This CDR3 spans 13 amino acids. From germline, CDR1 is MNHEY and CDR2 SMNVEV (reference sequence). The CDR3 sequence is CASGGRVGLEQFF. For the CDR3, the DNA is TGTGCCAGCGGTGGAAGGGTAGGTCTTGAGCAGTTCTTC.

Of note for this clonotype: A read error may be the cause here, since a much bigger clone is one base away. V is TRBV6-2 or TRBV6-3 and J is TRBJ2-5, with 11 bases that match TRBD2. Germline assignment: CDR1 MNHEY and CDR2 SVGEGT. J was trimmed by 11 bases and V by 6 bases; bases with no gene match: 14. This CDR3 comprises 15 residues. CDR3 sequence: CASSVAGGTYNEQYF. Written as DNA, the CDR3 is TGTGCCAGCAGCGTAGCGGGGGGGACCTACAATGAGCAGTACTTC.

This clonotype was detected only once. CDR3 nucleotides: TGTGCCAGCAGCCCCAACAGGGTTTCGGAGACCCAGTACTTC. This gives the protein CASSPNRVSETQYF. V gene TRBV7-6 combines with J gene TRBJ2-5; a possible D gene is TRBD1 (6 bases). Germline-derived CDR1 and CDR2 are SGHVS and FNYEAQ. This CDR3 comprises 14 residues. V gave up 5 bases and J gave up 5 bases, with 15 bases separating them.

As to this clonotype: Given a much more abundant clone one base away, this may be a read error. This chain uses TRBV30 with TRBJ2-7, with D perhaps matching TRBD2 (5 bases). Germline CDR1 GTSNPN, CDR2 SVGIG (reference sequence). Trimming cost V 8 bases and J 3 bases, with 8 bases left between them. The CDR3 sequence is 10 residues long. The CDR3 protein is CARGLYEQYF. DNA of the CDR3: TGTGCCCGGGGTCTCTACGAGCAGTACTTC.

This chain connects TRBV5-1 to TRBJ1-6; 9 bases match TRBD1. The CDR3 has 14 residues. CDR1 is SGHRS and CDR2 is YFSETQ in the germline V gene. The V and J ends lost 4 bases and 13 bases, in that order; junction bases with no gene match: 9. CDR3 coding DNA: TGCGCCAGCAGCCCGGGACAGGGCGGATTGCCCCTCCACTTT. It is translated as CASSPGQGGLPLHF. Using reference TRBV5-1 and TRBJ1-6 for the parts outside the CDR3, the full variable domain is KAGVTQTPRYLIKTRGQQVTLSCSPISGHRSVSWYQQTPGQGLQFLFEYFSETQRNKGNFPGRFSGRQFSNSRSEMNVSTLELGDSALYLCASSPGQGGLPLHFGNGTRLTVT.

This clonotype was recorded a few times. V usage is TRBV20-1 and J usage is TRBJ1-4; 9 bases are a match to TRBD1. After removal of 0 bases from V and 0 bases from J, the junction contained 8 bases not matched to a gene. The V gene's germline CDR1 is DFQATT and CDR2 SNEGSKA (reference sequence). The CDR3 is 18 residues long. This CDR3 is CSARELGTGPATNEKLFF. The CDR3 bases are TGCAGTGCTAGAGAACTTGGGACAGGGCCAGCAACTAATGAAAAACTGTTTTTT.

The chain recombines TRBV6-6 with TRBJ1-1; possibly TRBD1 for D (5 bases). V lost 5 bases, J lost 6 bases, and 22 bases lay in between. Germline values: CDR1 MNHNY, CDR2 SVGAGI (reference sequence). The CDR3 sequence is 16 residues long. The CDR3 here is CASSPGTMAKGPEAFF. Written as DNA, the CDR3 is TGTGCCAGCAGTCCCGGGACGATGGCTAAGGGGCCTGAAGCTTTCTTT.

This clonotype was seen at least ten times. The chain joins TRBV12-3 or TRBV12-4 to TRBJ2-1, with D perhaps given as TRBD1 or TRBD2 (5 bases each). The CDR3 is 16 residues long. V lost 1 base and J lost 4, with 14 bases in between. CDR3 nucleotides: TGTGCCAGCAGTTTAGAGCGAATAGGGACGTACAATGAGCAGTTCTTC. It is translated as CASSLERIGTYNEQFF.

A word on this clonotype: Being one base from a much bigger clone, this may be a read error. This chain uses TRBV29-1 with TRBJ2-7, with 7 bases that match TRBD2. Judging by the DNA end, TRBJ2-5 fits better; the J call may be wrong. The CDR3 covers 17 residues. Germline CDR1 SQVTM, CDR2 ANQGSEA. The CDR3 loop is CSVGSLCGGGSSETQYF. The CDR3 DNA follows: TGCAGCGTTGGTAGTCTGTGCGGCGGGGGATCTTCGGAGACCCAGTACTTC.

The V and J genes are TRBV14 and TRBJ2-5, with D possibly being TRBD1 (5 bases). Germline loops: CDR1 SGHDN, CDR2 FVKESK. The CDR3 has 16 amino acids. Trimming pared 5 bases from V and 1 base from J, leaving 17 bases between. The chain's CDR3 is CASSSRTRTIQETQYF. In nucleotides, the CDR3 is TGTGCCAGCAGCTCACGCACGCGGACAATCCAAGAGACCCAGTACTTC.

This clonotype showed up many times. The V call is TRBV12-3 or TRBV12-4, the J call TRBJ2-7; D call uncertain. Trimming left V 7 bases short and J 6 bases short, with 13 bases between. The CDR3 totals 12 residues. The chain's CDR3 is CASTRVIGEQYF. In DNA, the CDR3 is TGTGCCAGCACCCGGGTCATTGGCGAGCAGTACTTC.

The chain combines TRBV7-2 with TRBJ2-3; the D gene could be TRBD1 or TRBD2 (6 bases each). Germline CDR1 and CDR2: SGHTA and FQGNSA. The CDR3 consists of 15 residues. Trimming removed 0 bases at V and 13 bases at J, with 20 bases between. In DNA form, the CDR3 reads TGTGCCAGCAGCTTAGCGCCAGCCTTAAAGGGGGGCAAGTATTTT. Amino acids: CASSLAPALKGGKYF.

On this clonotype: Mismatch with germline at one junction end may stem from a read error. The J gene is TRBJ2-3, the V gene TRBV20-1; 10 nucleotides align to TRBD2. Per germline, CDR1 DFQATT and CDR2 SNEGSKA (reference sequence). The CDR3 is 17 amino acids. The CDR3 is CSAFTLSLAGAAETQYF. The CDR3 DNA reads as TGCAGTGCTTTTACCCTCTCGCTAGCGGGAGCGGCAGAGACGCAGTATTTT.

As regards this clonotype: This may arise from a read error, as a much more abundant clone is one base away. The chain combines TRBV5-1 with TRBJ2-3; D uncertain. This CDR3 region has 14 residues. Germline V lookup: CDR1 SGHRS, CDR2 YFSETQ. With 2 bases removed from V and 4 bases from J, the gap between germline ends came to 11 bases. This CDR3 is CASSLERGADTQYF. CDR3 nucleotides: TGCGCCAGCAGCTTAGAAAGAGGCGCAGATACGCAGTATTTT.